One and the same sample provided the 18 T cell receptor beta chains below, sequenced in a study of blood T cell repertoires in COVID-19. The assay was immunoSEQ multiplex PCR, and TCRdb's table has in-frame clones only and misses some. The table includes some 300,000 clones, about nine tenths detected once. The sequenced sample was PBMCs or T cells enriched from blood (not recorded which). The origin of the receptors is a woman in her 30s who had recovered from COVID-19.

The chain joins TRBV7-8 to TRBJ2-4; 9 bases line up with TRBD2. Per germline, CDR1 SGHVS and CDR2 FQNEAQ. Trimming cost V 5 bases and J 4 bases; bases outside gene matches: 3. The CDR3 is 14 amino acids. DNA of the CDR3: TGTGCCAGCAGCCCGGGACTAGCAAAAAACATTCAGTACTTC. Its translation is CASSPGLAKNIQYF.

The gene calls are TRBV7-2 and TRBJ2-2; D unresolved. V was clipped by 5 bases and J by 1 base, with 5 bases between them. CDR1 and CDR2 (germline): SGHTA, FQGNSA. The CDR3 loop spans 13 amino acids. The DNA of the CDR3 is TGTGCCAGCAGCCACGGGAACACCGGGGAGCTGTTTTTT. Its protein is CASSHGNTGELFF.

The chain carries TRBV15 and TRBJ1-1; no definite D call. This CDR3 spans 16 amino acids. V gave up 1 base and J gave up 5 bases, with 17 bases separating them. Germline-derived CDR1 and CDR2 are LNHNV and YYDKDF (reference sequence). Here the CDR3 reads CATSRVLSPGGTEAFF. CDR3 DNA: TGTGCCACCAGCAGAGTTCTTTCCCCTGGAGGGACTGAAGCTTTCTTT.

This clone was detected a few times. The chain combines TRBV4-1 with TRBJ1-2; maybe TRBD1 (5 bases). V lost 0 bases and J 0 bases, leaving 14 bases between the germline ends. CDR3 length equals 17 residues. From germline, CDR1 is MGHRA and CDR2 YSYEKL. CDR3 sequence (DNA): TGCGCCAGCAGCCAAGAATCGTCGGGGGGAACTAACTATGGCTACACCTTC. It specifies CASSQESSGGTNYGYTF.

This clone was picked up one time. The chain's CDR3 is CSVIRWTGGYEQYF. CDR3 in DNA: TGCAGCGTCATAAGATGGACAGGGGGCTACGAGCAGTACTTC. The rearrangement joins TRBV29-1 to TRBJ2-7; TRBD1 agrees at 10 bases. V was pared by 6 bases and J by 3 bases, with 8 bases of the junction left unmatched. The CDR3 extends over 14 amino acids. CDR1 and CDR2 from the germline V gene are SQVTM and ANQGSEA.

Concerning this clone: The CDR3 ends on some other residue instead of the conserved phenylalanine or tryptophan, so this is likely a read error. It is unclear where the CDR3 begins or ends on the DNA, so no DNA is shown, and the CDR3 is as TCRdb lists it. The chain is built from TRBV23-1 and TRBJ1-1; the DNA was not used to check the table's D call, TRBD1. TRBV23-1 is an open reading frame whose function is uncertain. The CDR3 spans 15 residues, counting both ends. CDR3 region: CASSQSGSEKGVLGR.

J is TRBJ2-1 and V is TRBV25-1, with D unresolved. V was shortened by 4 bases and J by 9 bases, with 10 bases between the two germline ends. Germline CDR1 reads MGHDK; CDR2 reads SYGVNS. The CDR3 spans 12 residues. The CDR3 is CASSGPGFEQFF. The CDR3 DNA is TGTGCCAGCAGTGGCCCTGGCTTTGAGCAGTTCTTC.

The chain links TRBV9 to TRBJ1-3; D remains ambiguous. CDR3 size: 15 residues. Trimming stripped 0 bases from V and 4 bases from J, with 11 bases between. CDR1 and CDR2 from the germline V gene are SGDLS and YYNGEE. The CDR3 coding sequence is TGTGCCAGCAGCGTAGGAAACACGAGGGGAAACACCATATATTTT. This codes for CASSVGNTRGNTIYF.

This sequence joins TRBV10-3 and TRBJ2-3; D is perhaps TRBD2 (6 bases). V lost 5 bases, J lost 5 bases, and 11 bases lay in between. This CDR3 contains 13 residues. From germline, CDR1 is ENHRY and CDR2 SYGVKD. For the CDR3, the DNA is TGTGCCATCAGTTCAGGAGCGGGAGATACGCAGTATTTT. Translation gives CAISSGAGDTQYF.

The chain links TRBV4-1 to TRBJ1-4, with no clear D. V was trimmed by 0 bases and J by 2 bases, leaving 10 bases between them. From germline, CDR1 is MGHRA and CDR2 YSYEKL. The CDR3 spans 16 residues. CDR3 nucleotides: TGCGCCAGCAGCCAAGATCAAAGGAGTACTAATGAAAAACTGTTTTTT. Its translation is CASSQDQRSTNEKLFF.

The chain uses TRBV3-1 (or the pseudogene TRBV3-2) and TRBJ2-3, with D perhaps matching TRBD2 (6 bases). The CDR3 runs to 14 residues. Per germline, CDR1 LGHDT and CDR2 YNNKEL (reference sequence). The germline V and J ends were trimmed by 0 bases and 3 bases, with 7 bases remaining between them. For the CDR3, the DNA is TGTGCCAGCAGCCAAGACGGGAGAACAGATACGCAGTATTTT. Translating gives CASSQDGRTDTQYF.

The chain combines TRBV5-1 with TRBJ2-3; 10 nucleotides align to TRBD2. J gave up 1 base and V 0 bases, and 5 bases lay outside the gene matches. Germline V CDR1 and CDR2: SGHRS, YFSETQ. This CDR3 region has 17 residues. The CDR3 DNA reads TGCGCCAGCAGCTTGGGGGCCGGGACTAGCGGCACAGATACGCAGTATTTT. Amino acids: CASSLGAGTSGTDTQYF.

The chain carries TRBV25-1 and TRBJ1-3, with a tentative D call TRBD1 (6 bases). The germline V and J ends were trimmed by 1 base and 2 bases, with 15 bases remaining between them. Per the germline V gene, CDR1 is MGHDK and CDR2 is SYGVNS. CDR3 size: 17 residues. CDR3 DNA: TGTGCCAGCAGTGAATTGATGGACAGCCTCCCTGGAAACACCATATATTTT. This translates into CASSELMDSLPGNTIYF.

The chain joins TRBV5-1 to TRBJ2-5, with TRBD2 as a possible D gene (5 bases). The germline V gene has CDR1 SGHRS and CDR2 YFSETQ. CDR3 length equals 14 residues. The V end lost 4 bases, the J end lost 4 bases, and 14 bases lay between the germline ends. CDR3 amino acids: CASSLGGQSETQYF. DNA for the CDR3: TGCGCCAGCAGCCTAGGAGGTCAATCAGAGACCCAGTACTTC.

The chain couples TRBV18 to TRBJ1-1; no definite D call. CDR3 size: 16 residues. Per germline, CDR1 KGHSH and CDR2 LQKENI. Trimming removed 0 bases at V and 0 bases at J, with 11 bases between. This CDR3 is CASSPPGLTLNTEAFF. The CDR3 bases are TGTGCCAGCTCACCACCCGGACTCACATTGAACACTGAAGCTTTCTTT.

CDR3 sequence (DNA): TGTGCCAGTAGTATAGGTCGCCAGGGTTCGACCCAGTACTTC. Protein: CASSIGRQGSTQYF. The chain uses TRBV19 and TRBJ2-5, with a weak D call TRBD1 (5 bases). CDR3 length: 14 residues. The germline V and J ends were trimmed by 1 base and 7 bases, with 13 bases remaining between them. Per germline, CDR1 LNHDA and CDR2 SQIVND (reference sequence). The full variable domain, rest sourced from reference TRBV19 and TRBJ2-5, is DGGITQSPKYLFRKEGQNVTLSCEQNLNHDAMYWYRQDPGQGLRLIYYSQIVNDFQKGDIAEGYSVSREKKESFPLTVTSAQKNPTAFYLCASSIGRQGSTQYFGPGTRLLVL.

The chain carries TRBV9 and TRBJ2-1; a possible D gene is TRBD1 (6 bases). The CDR3 sequence is 13 residues long. The germline gives CDR1 SGDLS, CDR2 YYNGEE. The V gene lost 0 bases and the J gene lost 5 bases, with 6 bases spanning the gap. CDR3 DNA: TGTGCCAGCAGCGTAGGACAGGACAATGAGCAGTTCTTC. Encoded protein: CASSVGQDNEQFF.

The chain couples TRBV3-1 (or the pseudogene TRBV3-2) to TRBJ2-7; possible D gene TRBD2, 6 bases. V was pared by 3 bases and J by 1 base, with 10 bases between. Germline V gene lookup returns CDR1 LGHDT and CDR2 YNNKEL (reference sequence). This CDR3 has 14 residues. CDR3: CASSQGGRSYEQYF. In nucleotides, the CDR3 is TGTGCCAGCAGCCAGGGGGGTAGGTCCTACGAGCAGTACTTC.